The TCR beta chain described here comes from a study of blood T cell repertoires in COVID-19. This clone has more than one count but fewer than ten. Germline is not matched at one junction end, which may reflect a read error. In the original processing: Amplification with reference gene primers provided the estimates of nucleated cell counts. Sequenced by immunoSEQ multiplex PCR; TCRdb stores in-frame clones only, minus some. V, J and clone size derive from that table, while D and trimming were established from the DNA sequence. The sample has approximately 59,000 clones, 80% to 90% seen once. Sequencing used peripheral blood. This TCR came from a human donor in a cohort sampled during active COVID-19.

CDR3 coding DNA: TGTGCTAGCAGCCAATCCGAAAACCTACAGGGGGAGACCCAGTACTTC. Encoded protein: CASSQSENLQGETQYF. The chain employs TRBV7-7 and TRBJ2-5, with 7 positions matching TRBD1. This CDR3 region has 16 residues. Germline V gene lookup returns CDR1 SSHAT and CDR2 FNYEAQ (reference sequence).